This T cell receptor beta chain came from a study of patients and donors after allogeneic stem cell transplantation. TCRdb redid the calling of the RT-PCR reads with MiXCR, one entry per CDR3 protein. The sample holds approximately 210,000 distinct CDR3 sequences, 41% seen once. V lost 4 bases to trimming and J lost 2 bases; unmatched junction nucleotides: 5. CDR3 length equals 13 residues. CDR1 is DFQATT and CDR2 is SNEGSKA in the germline V gene (reference sequence). The sample comprised blood, either unsorted or a sorted T cell fraction (not recorded which). The V call is TRBV20-1, the J call TRBJ2-7, with TRBD1 matching 7 bases. The clonotype originates from a human donor who was either an allogeneic HSCT recipient or a stem cell or donor lymphocyte infusion donor (not recorded which). It is not recorded whose cells these are; they may come from a transplant donor. The CDR3 loop reads CSATGQDAYEQYF. In nucleotides, the CDR3 is TGCAGTGCTACCGGACAGGACGCCTACGAGCAGTACTTC.